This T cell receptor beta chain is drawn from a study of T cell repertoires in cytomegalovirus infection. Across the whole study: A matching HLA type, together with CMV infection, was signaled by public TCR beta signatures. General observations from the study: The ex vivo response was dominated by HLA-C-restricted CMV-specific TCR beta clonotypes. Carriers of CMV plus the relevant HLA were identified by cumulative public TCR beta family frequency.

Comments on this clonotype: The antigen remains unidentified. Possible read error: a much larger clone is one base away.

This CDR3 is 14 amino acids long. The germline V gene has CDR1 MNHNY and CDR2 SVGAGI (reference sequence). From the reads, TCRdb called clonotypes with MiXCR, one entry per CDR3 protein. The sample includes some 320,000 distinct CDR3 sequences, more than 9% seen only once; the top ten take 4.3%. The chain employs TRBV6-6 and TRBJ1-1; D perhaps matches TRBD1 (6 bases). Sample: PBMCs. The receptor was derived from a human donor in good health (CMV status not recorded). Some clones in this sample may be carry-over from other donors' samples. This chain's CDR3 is CASSLQGFNTKAFF. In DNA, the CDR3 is TGTGCCAGCAGTTTACAGGGTTTCAACACTAAAGCTTTCTTT.